This note documents a single T cell receptor beta chain sequence. Its binding antigen is unknown. It has no much larger one-base neighbor in the sample; base qualities were not kept. The data were obtained in a study of read filtering for tumor transcriptome and immune sequencing (dated by TCRdb to about 2020). Notes on the research overall: Of the patients in the cohort, 16 to 20 were male and 14 to 15 were female, and their mean age was about 68 years, with a range of about 47 to 80. By revised international staging, 8 patients were R-ISS I, fewer than 20 were R-ISS II and more than five were R-ISS III. After DNase treatment, whole-transcriptome libraries were prepared with the TruSeq RNA Access Library Prep Kit. TCR-region mapped reads per sample ranged from about 3.5 to 11 million with IR-seq versus only about 85 to 1273 with RNA-seq. The study compared TCR repertoires from targeted immune repertoire sequencing and bulk whole-transcriptome sequencing run on the same bone marrow samples. One of the main goals was to work out a read-filtering strategy for immune repertoire data, in particular whether clonotypes backed by only a single read should be removed.

CDR1 ENHRY and CDR2 SYGVKD are derived from the germline V gene. Reading from cysteine to phenylalanine, the CDR3 counts 14 amino acids. Kept here is only the CDR3 DNA, which spans 42 bases and is read in frame from base 1. V trim: 7 bases; J trim: 7 bases; unmatched bases: 8. Every patient had bone marrow sampled at the time of active disease. Bone marrow mononuclear cells were isolated by Ficoll-Hypaque density gradient centrifugation. Myeloma plasma cells were removed and CD138-negative cells were obtained by negative selection following labeling with CD138 magnetic microbeads on a MACS separator. The purity of the isolated cells was checked by flow cytometry with CD138 antibodies on an Attune NxT. Total RNA was extracted using TRIzol reagent and was quantified on a NanoDrop spectrophotometer. Paired RNA-seq and IR-seq were performed on the CD138-negative bone marrow sample of each patient. TCR libraries were built from roughly 370 ng RNA with the Immunoverse kit, using molecular barcoded adaptors covering alpha/delta and beta/gamma chains. TCR library preparation used the same RNA that went into transcriptome sequencing. Sequencing of the TCR libraries was done on an Illumina HiSeq 4000 with 2 x 150 cycles. As for the authors' bioinformatics: Using MiXCR, which included quality filtering and error correction, TCR reads were aligned to human V, D, J and C references and then assembled into CDR3 clonotypes. The tcR package in R was used for analysis of clonotype counts and gene usage diversity. For inspection of raw mapping reads, RNA-seq reads were mapped by STAR aligner version 2.5.3a onto GRCh37 of the human genome. To test how sequencing depth affected the clonotypes detected, IR-seq fastq files were randomly downsampled with Seqtk 1.3. TCRdb cleaned the public reads at Q25 with fastp, built clones with MiXCR and kept in-frame beta chains. Every CDR3 protein is listed once, alongside the most common genes and DNA of its rows. Clone size and V and J calls follow TCRdb, not the original study. In all, the sample holds around 40,000 distinct CDR3 sequences, and roughly 15% of those were seen once. In total, the top ten clones hold 25% to 30% of the sample.

What the work shows at the level of the full study, not this receptor alone: Single-read clonotypes made up around 82% of clonotypes but 3.5% to 4.5% of total reads in IR-seq, and less than 75% of clonotypes and around 45% of reads in RNA-seq. The sorted CD138-negative fraction was a mixed bone marrow immune population, not purified T cells. IR-seq captured clonotypes at much higher depth and more reliably than RNA-seq, and smaller IR-seq throughput sufficed to identify most shared clonotypes. Removing single-read clonotypes increased the correlation between IR-seq and RNA-seq shared clonotype proportions.

This receptor chain uses TRBV10-3 and TRBJ2-1, with 9 middle bases fitting TRBD1. This sequence originates from a donor aged 40 or older with multiple myeloma. Source material: a population of CD138-negative cells sorted from bone marrow. In the paper's terms, the cell subset or site label means: bone marrow mononuclear cells depleted of CD138+ plasma/myeloma cells by negative magnetic selection. In nucleotide form, the sequence is TGTGCCATCATGAAACAGGGGGCTTTTAATGAGCAGTTCTTC. Translated, this gives CAIMKQGAFNEQFF.